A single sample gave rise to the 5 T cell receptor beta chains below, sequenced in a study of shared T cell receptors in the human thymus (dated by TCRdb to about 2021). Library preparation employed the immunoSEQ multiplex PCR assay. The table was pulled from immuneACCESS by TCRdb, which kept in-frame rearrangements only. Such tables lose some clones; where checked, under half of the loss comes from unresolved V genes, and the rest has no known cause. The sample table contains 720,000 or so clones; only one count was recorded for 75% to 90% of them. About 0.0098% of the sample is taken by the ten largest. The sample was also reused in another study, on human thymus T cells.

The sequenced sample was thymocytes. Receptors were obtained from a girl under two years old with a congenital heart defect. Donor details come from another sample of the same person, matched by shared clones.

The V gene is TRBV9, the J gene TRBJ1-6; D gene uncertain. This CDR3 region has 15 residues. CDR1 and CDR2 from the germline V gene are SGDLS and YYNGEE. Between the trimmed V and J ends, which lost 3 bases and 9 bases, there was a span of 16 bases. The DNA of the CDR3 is TGTGCCAGCAGCGGCCCTGGCTGGGAGAGTTCACCCCTCCACTTT. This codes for CASSGPGWESSPLHF.

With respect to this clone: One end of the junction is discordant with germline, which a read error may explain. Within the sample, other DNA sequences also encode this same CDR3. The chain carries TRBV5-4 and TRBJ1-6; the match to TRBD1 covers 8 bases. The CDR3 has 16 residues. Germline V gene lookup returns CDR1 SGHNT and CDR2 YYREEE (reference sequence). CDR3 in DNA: TGTGCCAGCAGCACATGGACAGGGACATATAATTCCCCCCTCCACTTT. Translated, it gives CASSTWTGTYNSPLHF.

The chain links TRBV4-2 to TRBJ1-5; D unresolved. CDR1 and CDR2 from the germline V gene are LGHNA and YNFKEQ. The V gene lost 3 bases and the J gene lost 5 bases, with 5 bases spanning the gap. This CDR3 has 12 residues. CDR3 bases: TGTGCCAGCAGCCATACTGATCAGCCCCAGCATTTT. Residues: CASSHTDQPQHF.

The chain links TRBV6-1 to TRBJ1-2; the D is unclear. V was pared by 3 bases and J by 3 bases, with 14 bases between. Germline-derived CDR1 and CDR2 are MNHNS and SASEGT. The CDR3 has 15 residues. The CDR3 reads CASSEGVRPDYGYTF. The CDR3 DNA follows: TGTGCCAGCAGTGAGGGTGTGCGGCCGGACTATGGCTACACCTTC.

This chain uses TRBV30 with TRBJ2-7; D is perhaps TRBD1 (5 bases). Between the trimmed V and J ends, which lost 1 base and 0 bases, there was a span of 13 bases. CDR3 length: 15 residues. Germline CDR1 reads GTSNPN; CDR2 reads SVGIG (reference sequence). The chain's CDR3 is CAWSAVTDSSYEQYF. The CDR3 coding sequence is TGTGCCTGGAGTGCTGTGACAGACAGCTCCTACGAGCAGTACTTC.